This T cell receptor (beta chain) was obtained from a study of OX40 agonist ivuxolimab in advanced cancers. Measured with immunoSEQ multiplex PCR; TCRdb has only the in-frame clones, and not every one. The sample yields 35,000 to 45,000 clones, around 90% seen once. A history of autoimmune disease or systemic immunosuppression excluded patients. Regarding the study as a whole: On average, CD8+ T cells had more expanded clones than CD4+.

Germline loops: CDR1 SGDLS, CDR2 YYNGEE. The length of the CDR3 is 16 residues. V trimming: 3 bases; J trimming: 5 bases; junction bases outside the gene matches: 13. Turning to this clone: The target antigen is unknown.

Source: CD4+ or CD8+ T cells sorted from blood, taken in a trial of the OX40 agonist ivuxolimab. The receptor was derived from an adult with an advanced solid tumor such as melanoma, head and neck, liver or kidney cancer. The genes are TRBV9 and TRBJ1-2, with 7 positions matching TRBD1. The CDR3 DNA follows: TGTGCCAGCAGCGGGAAATACAGGGGTGAGGGATATGGCTACACCTTC. It encodes CASSGKYRGEGYGYTF.